These 5 T cell receptor beta chains share one sample of origin, sequenced in a study of T cell clonality in common variable immunodeficiency. Their antigens are not known. Study-wide results and limits: Fewer deletions and N-nucleotide insertions were reportedly seen in common variable immunodeficiency TCR beta sequences.

Generated by immunoSEQ multiplex PCR, the TCRdb table keeps only in-frame clones and is missing some. The sample shows 25,000 to 35,000 clones, none of them appearing just once. The sequenced sample consisted of peripheral blood mononuclear cells. The receptors were gathered from a human donor with common variable immunodeficiency.

Comment on this clone: The CDR3 end is not reached by the read, which stops 3 residues before it; the germline J gene fills it in. J is TRBJ1-4 and V is TRBV30; D gene unclear. CDR1 GTSNPN and CDR2 SVGIG come from the germline V gene (reference sequence). The CDR3 totals 11 residues. V was pared by 2 bases and J by 4 bases, with 2 bases between. This CDR3 is CAWSYNEKLFF. The sequenced part of the CDR3 DNA is TGTGCCTGGAGTTATAATGAAAAA.

With regard to this clone: Read data end 3 residues before the CDR3 end; the end is taken from the germline J gene. The V gene is TRBV5-1, the J gene TRBJ2-7, with 8 bases lining up with TRBD1. Germline values: CDR1 SGHRS, CDR2 YFSETQ. Trimming took 2 bases from V and 4 from J; bases not matched to a gene: 5. CDR3 length: 14 amino acids. Incomplete CDR3 DNA: TGCGCCAGCAGCTTAATGGACAGGGAGTACGAG. Translating it yields CASSLMDREYE. The whole CDR3 protein reads CASSLMDREYEQYF.

Comments on this clone: The DNA ends 3 residues before the CDR3 does, and the rest of the CDR3 is filled in from the germline J gene. V gene TRBV19 combines with J gene TRBJ1-6, with 8 nucleotides matching TRBD1. Germline CDR1 LNHDA, CDR2 SQIVND (reference sequence). This CDR3 region has 13 residues. V lost 7 bases, J lost 9 bases, and 5 bases stayed unmatched. The CDR3 here is CASKPGGSSPLHF. CDR3 DNA (partial): TGTGCCAGTAAACCAGGGGGCTCTTCACCC.

This clone was recorded a few times. The observed sequence ends 3 residues before the CDR3 terminus, with the missing tail filled in from the germline J gene. V and J are TRBV30 and TRBJ1-5; D not resolved. Trimming took off 5 bases at V and 7 bases at J, with 18 bases between the two ends. Germline CDR1 reads GTSNPN; CDR2 reads SVGIG (reference sequence). The CDR3 sequence is 14 residues long. The DNA read from the CDR3 is TGTGCCTGGGACTCAGGCGGGGAGGGACAGCCC. It codes for CAWDSGGEGQP. The complete CDR3 reads CAWDSGGEGQPQHF.

Of note for this clone: The CDR3 end is not reached by the read, which stops 3 residues before it; the germline J gene fills it in. The V gene is TRBV6-2 or TRBV6-3, the J gene TRBJ1-3, with a possible D match to TRBD1 (6 bases). CDR3 length: 15 residues. Germline CDR1 reads MNHEY; CDR2 reads SVGEGT. With 6 bases removed from V and 0 bases from J, the gap between germline ends came to 12 bases. CDR3 DNA, as far as it was read: TGTGCCAGCAGGATGGGACAAACCTCTGGAAACACC. Its protein product is CASRMGQTSGNT. The full CDR3 reads CASRMGQTSGNTIYF.